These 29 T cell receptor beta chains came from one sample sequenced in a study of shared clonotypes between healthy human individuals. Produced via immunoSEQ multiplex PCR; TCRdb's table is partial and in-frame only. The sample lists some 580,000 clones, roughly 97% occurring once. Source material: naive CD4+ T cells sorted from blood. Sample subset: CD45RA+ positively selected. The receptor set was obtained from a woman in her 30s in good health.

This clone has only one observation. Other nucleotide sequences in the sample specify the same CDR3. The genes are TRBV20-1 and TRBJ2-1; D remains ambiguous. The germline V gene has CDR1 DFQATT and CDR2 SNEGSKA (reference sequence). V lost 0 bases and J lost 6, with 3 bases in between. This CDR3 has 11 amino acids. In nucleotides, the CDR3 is TGCAGTGCTAGAGATTTCAATGAGCAGTTCTTC. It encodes CSARDFNEQFF.

The CDR3 reads CASSLAGDRGPGYTF. The DNA for the CDR3 is TGCGCCAGCAGCTTGGCGGGAGACAGGGGGCCCGGCTACACCTTC. The chain links TRBV5-1 to TRBJ1-2; 10 nucleotides align to TRBD1. The CDR3 is 15 residues long. CDR1 SGHRS and CDR2 YFSETQ come from the germline V gene. After removal of 0 bases from V and 8 bases from J, the junction contained 7 bases not matched to a gene.

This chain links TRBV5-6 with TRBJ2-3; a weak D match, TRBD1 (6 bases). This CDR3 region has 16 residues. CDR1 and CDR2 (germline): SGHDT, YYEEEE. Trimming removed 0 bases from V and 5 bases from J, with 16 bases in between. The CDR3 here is CASSLAPRWGQDTQYF. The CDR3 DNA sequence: TGTGCCAGCAGCTTGGCCCCTAGGTGGGGGCAAGATACGCAGTATTTT.

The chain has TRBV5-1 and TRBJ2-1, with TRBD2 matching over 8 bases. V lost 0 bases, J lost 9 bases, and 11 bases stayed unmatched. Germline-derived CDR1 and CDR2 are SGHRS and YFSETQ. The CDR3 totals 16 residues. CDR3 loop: CASSLVTSGSGGEQFF. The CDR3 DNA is TGCGCCAGCAGCTTGGTTACCAGCGGGAGCGGGGGTGAGCAGTTCTTC.

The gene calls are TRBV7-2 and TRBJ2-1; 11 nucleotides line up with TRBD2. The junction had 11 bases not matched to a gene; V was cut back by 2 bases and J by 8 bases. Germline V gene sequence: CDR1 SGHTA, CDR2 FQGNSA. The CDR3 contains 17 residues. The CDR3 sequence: CASSLSWASGRRDEQFF. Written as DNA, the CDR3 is TGTGCCAGCAGCTTAAGTTGGGCTAGCGGGAGGAGGGATGAGCAGTTCTTC.

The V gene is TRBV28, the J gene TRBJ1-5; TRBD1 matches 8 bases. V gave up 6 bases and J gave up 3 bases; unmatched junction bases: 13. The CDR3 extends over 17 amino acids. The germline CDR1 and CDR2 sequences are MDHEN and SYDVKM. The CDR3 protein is CASSLKGTGKPNQPQHF. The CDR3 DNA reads TGTGCCAGCAGCCTAAAAGGGACAGGTAAACCCAATCAGCCCCAGCATTTT.

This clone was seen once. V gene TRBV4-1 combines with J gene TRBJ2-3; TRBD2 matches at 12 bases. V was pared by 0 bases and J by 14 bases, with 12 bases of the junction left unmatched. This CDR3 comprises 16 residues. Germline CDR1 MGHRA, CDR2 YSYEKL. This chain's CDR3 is CASSQDGRTSGKVRYF. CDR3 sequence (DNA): TGCGCCAGCAGCCAAGATGGGCGGACTAGCGGGAAAGTAAGGTATTTT.

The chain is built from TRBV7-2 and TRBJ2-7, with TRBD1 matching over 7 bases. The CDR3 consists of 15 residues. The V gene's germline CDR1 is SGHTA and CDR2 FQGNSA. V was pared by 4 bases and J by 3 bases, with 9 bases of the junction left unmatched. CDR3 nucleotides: TGTGCCAGCAGCTACGACAGGGTCAGCTACTACGAGCAGTACTTC. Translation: CASSYDRVSYYEQYF. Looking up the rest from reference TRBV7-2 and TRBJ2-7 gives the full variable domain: GAGVSQSPSNKVTEKGKDVELRCDPISGHTALYWYRQSLGQGLEFLIYFQGNSAPDKSGLPSDRFSAERTGGSVSTLTIQRTQQEDSAVYLCASSYDRVSYYEQYFGPGTRLTVT.

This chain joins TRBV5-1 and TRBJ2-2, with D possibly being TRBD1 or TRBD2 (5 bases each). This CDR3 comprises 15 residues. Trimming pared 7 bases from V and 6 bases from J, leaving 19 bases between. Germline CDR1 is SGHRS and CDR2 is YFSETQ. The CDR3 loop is CASFRDPTGSGELFF. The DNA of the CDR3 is TGCGCCAGCTTCCGGGACCCCACCGGGTCCGGGGAGCTGTTTTTT.

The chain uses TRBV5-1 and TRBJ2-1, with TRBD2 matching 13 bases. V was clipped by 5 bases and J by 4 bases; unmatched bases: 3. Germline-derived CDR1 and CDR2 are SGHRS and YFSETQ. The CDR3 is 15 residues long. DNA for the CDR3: TGCGCCAGCAGACCGGGACTAGCGGGGTACAATGAGCAGTTCTTC. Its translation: CASRPGLAGYNEQFF.

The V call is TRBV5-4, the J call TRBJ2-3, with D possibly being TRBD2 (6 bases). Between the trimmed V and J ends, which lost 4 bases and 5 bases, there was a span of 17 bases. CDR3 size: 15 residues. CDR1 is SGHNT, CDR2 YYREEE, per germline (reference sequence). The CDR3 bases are TGTGCCAGCAGCGCGGGACTCCCCCGGGGAGATACGCAGTATTTT. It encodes CASSAGLPRGDTQYF.

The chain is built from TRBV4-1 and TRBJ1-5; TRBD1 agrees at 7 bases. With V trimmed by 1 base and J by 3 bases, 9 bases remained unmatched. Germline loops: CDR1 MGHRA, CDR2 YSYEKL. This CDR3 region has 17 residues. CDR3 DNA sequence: TGCGCCAGCAGCCAAGGCCGTGCAAGGGGGCCCAATCAGCCCCAGCATTTT. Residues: CASSQGRARGPNQPQHF.

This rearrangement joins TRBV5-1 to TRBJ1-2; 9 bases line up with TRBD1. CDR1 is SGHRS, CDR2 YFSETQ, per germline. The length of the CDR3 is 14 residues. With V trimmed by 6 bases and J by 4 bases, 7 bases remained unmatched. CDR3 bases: TGCGCCAGCAAACCACAGGGGGCTGCCTATGGCTACACCTTC. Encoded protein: CASKPQGAAYGYTF.

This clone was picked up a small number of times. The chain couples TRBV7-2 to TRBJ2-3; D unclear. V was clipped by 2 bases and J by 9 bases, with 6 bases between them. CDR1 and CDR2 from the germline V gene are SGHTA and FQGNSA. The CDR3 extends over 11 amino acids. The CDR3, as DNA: TGTGCCAGCAGCTTATATGGAACGCAGTATTTT. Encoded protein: CASSLYGTQYF.

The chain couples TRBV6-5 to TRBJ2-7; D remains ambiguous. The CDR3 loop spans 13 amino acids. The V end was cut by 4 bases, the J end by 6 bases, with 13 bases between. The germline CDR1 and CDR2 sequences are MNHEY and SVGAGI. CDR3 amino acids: CASSFHAGLEQYF. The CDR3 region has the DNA TGTGCCAGCAGTTTCCACGCAGGTCTCGAGCAGTACTTC.

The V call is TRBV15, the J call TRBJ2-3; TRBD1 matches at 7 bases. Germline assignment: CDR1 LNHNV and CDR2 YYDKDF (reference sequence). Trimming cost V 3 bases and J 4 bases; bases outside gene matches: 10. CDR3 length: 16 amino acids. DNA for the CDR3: TGTGCCACCAGCAGGGGCCGGGACAGTGCCCCAGATACGCAGTATTTT. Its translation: CATSRGRDSAPDTQYF.

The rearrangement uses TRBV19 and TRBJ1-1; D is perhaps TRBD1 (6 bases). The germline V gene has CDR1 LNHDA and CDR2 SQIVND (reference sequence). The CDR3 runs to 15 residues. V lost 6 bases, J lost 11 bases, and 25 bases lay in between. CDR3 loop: CASRRQVTSPLAAFF. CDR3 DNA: TGTGCCAGTAGAAGACAGGTCACGAGTCCGTTAGCTGCTTTCTTT.

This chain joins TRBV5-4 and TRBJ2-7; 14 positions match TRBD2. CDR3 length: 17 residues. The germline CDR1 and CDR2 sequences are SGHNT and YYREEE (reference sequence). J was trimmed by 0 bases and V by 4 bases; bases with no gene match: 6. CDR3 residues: CASSLRGLAGVSYEQYF. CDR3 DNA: TGTGCCAGCAGCCTCAGGGGACTAGCGGGAGTCTCCTACGAGCAGTACTTC.

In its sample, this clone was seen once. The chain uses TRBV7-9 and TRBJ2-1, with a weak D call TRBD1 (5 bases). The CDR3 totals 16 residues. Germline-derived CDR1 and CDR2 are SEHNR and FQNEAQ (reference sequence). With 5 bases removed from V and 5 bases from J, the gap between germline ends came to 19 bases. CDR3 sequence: CASSLIRGVAHNEQFF. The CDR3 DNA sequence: TGTGCCAGCAGCCTGATAAGGGGTGTCGCCCACAATGAGCAGTTCTTC.

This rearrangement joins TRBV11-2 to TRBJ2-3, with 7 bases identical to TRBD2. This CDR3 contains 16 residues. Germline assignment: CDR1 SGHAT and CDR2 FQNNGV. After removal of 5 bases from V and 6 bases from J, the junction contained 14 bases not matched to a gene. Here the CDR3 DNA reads TGTGCCAGCAGCCCGTCGGGCGGGAGTGTATTTGATACGCAGTATTTT. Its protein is CASSPSGGSVFDTQYF.

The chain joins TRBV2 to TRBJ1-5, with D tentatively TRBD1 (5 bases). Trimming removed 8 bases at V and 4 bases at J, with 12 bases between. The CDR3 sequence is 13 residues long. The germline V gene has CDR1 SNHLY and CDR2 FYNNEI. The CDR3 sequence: CASRGAGNQPQHF. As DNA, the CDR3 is TGTGCCAGCCGGGGCGCGGGAAATCAGCCCCAGCATTTT.

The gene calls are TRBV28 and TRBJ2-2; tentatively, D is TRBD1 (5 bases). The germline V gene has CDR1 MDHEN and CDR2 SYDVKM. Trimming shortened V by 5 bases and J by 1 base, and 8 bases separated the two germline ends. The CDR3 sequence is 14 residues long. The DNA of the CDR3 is TGTGCCAGCAGTCCACAGGTGAACACCGGGGAGCTGTTTTTT. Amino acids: CASSPQVNTGELFF.

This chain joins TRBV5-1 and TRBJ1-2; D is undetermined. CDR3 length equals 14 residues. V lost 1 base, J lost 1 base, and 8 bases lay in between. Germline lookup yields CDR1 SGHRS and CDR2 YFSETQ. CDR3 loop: CASSLRQNNYGYTF. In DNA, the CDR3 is TGCGCCAGCAGCTTGAGACAAAATAACTATGGCTACACCTTC.

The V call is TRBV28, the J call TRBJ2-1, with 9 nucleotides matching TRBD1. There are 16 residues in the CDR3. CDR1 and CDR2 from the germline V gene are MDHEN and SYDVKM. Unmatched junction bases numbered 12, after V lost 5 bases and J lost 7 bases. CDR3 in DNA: TGTGCCAGCAGTACGACCGGGACAGGGAGCAAAAATGAGCAGTTCTTC. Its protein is CASSTTGTGSKNEQFF.

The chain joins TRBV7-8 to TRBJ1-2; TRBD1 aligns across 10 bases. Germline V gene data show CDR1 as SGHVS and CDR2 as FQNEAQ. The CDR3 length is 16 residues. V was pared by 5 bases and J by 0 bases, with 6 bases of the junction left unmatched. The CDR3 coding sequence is TGTGCCAGCAGCGAAGACAGGGGGCGACCTAACTATGGCTACACCTTC. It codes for CASSEDRGRPNYGYTF.

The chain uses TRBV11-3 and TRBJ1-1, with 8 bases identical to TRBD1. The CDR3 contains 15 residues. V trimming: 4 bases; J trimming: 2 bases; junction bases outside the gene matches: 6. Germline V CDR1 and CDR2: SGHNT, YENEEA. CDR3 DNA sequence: TGTGCCAGCAGCTCGTGGACAGGGCGTAACACTGAAGCTTTCTTT. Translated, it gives CASSSWTGRNTEAFF.

CDR3 protein: CASSSRGTGSTEAFF. For the CDR3, the DNA is TGTGCCAGCAGCTCACGCGGGACTGGGAGCACTGAAGCTTTCTTT. This chain links TRBV7-2 with TRBJ1-1; tentatively, D is TRBD1 (5 bases). The CDR3 is 15 residues long. Trimming removed 4 bases from V and 4 bases from J, with 16 bases in between. Per germline, CDR1 SGHTA and CDR2 FQGNSA.

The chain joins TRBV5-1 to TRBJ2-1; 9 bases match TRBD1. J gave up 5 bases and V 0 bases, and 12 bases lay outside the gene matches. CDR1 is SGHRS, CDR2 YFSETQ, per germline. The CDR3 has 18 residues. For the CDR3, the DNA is TGCGCCAGCAGCTTGGCCTTCGGGGGACAGGGAGCTAACAATGAGCAGTTCTTC. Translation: CASSLAFGGQGANNEQFF.

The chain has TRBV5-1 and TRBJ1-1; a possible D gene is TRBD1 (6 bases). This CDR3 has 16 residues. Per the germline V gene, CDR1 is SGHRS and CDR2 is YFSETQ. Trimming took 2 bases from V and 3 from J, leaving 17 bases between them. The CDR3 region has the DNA TGCGCCAGCAGCTTCGGTTTGGGGGGCTGGGACACTGAAGCTTTCTTT. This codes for CASSFGLGGWDTEAFF.